The T cell receptor (beta chain) under discussion was sequenced for a study of human T cells and chemical hapten exposure (dated by TCRdb to the early 2020s). Notes on the research overall: For sensitization, 2% DPC in acetone was applied to a 2 cm by 2 cm area of upper inner arm skin. Weekly therapeutic DPC doses were additionally applied to the scalp of patients throughout the approximately 24-week study period. Patch tests used Finn chambers with 0.01% DPC on the upper back, scored after 6 days by International Contact Dermatitis Research Group standards. The mostly female patient cohort included alopecia areata with under or over 50% scalp involvement, alopecia totalis and alopecia universalis. Libraries were pooled for sequencing, and per-sample TCR yields varied mainly because of small differences in library volumes within the pool. In alopecia patients, the study followed how the peripheral blood TCR repertoire changed in vivo over primary and secondary sensitization to diphenylcyclopropenone (DPC), a hapten. Blood samples were taken from patients before sensitization (week 0) and then at 2, 6 and about 24 weeks after DPC sensitization. Twenty-nine alopecia patients provided blood for TCR sequencing at one to four time points (pre-sensitization, 2, 6 and 24 weeks). Overall results and qualifications from the work: Patch test score was positively correlated with the number of PT1 expanded TCRs, with significance at thresholds 8, 16 and 32 but not at 4. After repeated subsampling, changes were observed in the strength of the expansion versus patch-test correlation and in the threshold at which the correlation became significant. DPC sensitization did not change how many TCRs were above 1 in 1000 frequency, and no evidence was found of alterations in global repertoire structure. Because all patients had alopecia, a presumed autoimmune disease, the immune response of the patients might differ from that of healthy individuals. Expanded TCRs formed significantly more large CDR3 similarity clusters than pre-sensitization or healthy control sets, consistent with antigen-driven responses.

This clonotype has just a few counts. It has no known antigen specificity. Base qualities are missing; no much larger clone stands one base away. To prepare the library, RACE was applied. Sequencing was performed on a NextSeq 500. Library preparation attached unique molecular identifiers to individual cDNA molecules for quantitative, reproducible TCR counting. For every blood RNA sample, sequencing covered both the TCR alpha and TCR beta chains. For the original study's pipeline: A median of roughly 99,000 TCRs per sample was observed, with a range of about 20,000 to 690,600. V, J and CDR3 annotation of the TCR reads was performed with the Decombinator software suite. To make PS versus PT1 abundance plots, every sample was subsampled to the same number of TCRs (28,000). TCRs were defined as expanded if absent before sensitization and observed at least eight times at the 2-week time point. The public sequencing data were trimmed at Q25 with fastp and processed into clonotypes with MiXCR by TCRdb, which kept only in-frame beta chains. Rows with a matching CDR3 protein are joined into one entry that keeps the most common DNA and genes. What appears here as the V and J calls and clone size reflects TCRdb's work, not the paper's. The table for this sample lists under 100,000 distinct CDR3 sequences; roughly an eighth of them were counted only once. Roughly 3.1% of the sample rests with the top ten.

In light of the paper, this sample's time point label describes: patch test 2, 6 weeks after DPC sensitization. The treatment or condition label, read with the paper, signifies: therapeutic diphenylcyclopropenone sensitization with weekly scalp DPC. Blood at each patch-test visit was drawn before the patch test was applied. To be eligible, patients had to be aged 18 to 70, diagnosed with alopecia and judged suitable for DPC therapy, while pregnant patients were excluded. Total RNA was extracted from unfractionated whole blood collected in Tempus Blood RNA tubes. Inclusive of the bounding cysteine and phenylalanine, the CDR3 is 16 residues long. Only the CDR3 DNA is retained, 48 bases long and in frame from the first base. V and J lose 4 bases and 6 bases, and a span of 19 bases separates them. The germline V gene yields MGHRA for CDR1 and YSYEKL for CDR2.

The receptor was derived from a woman aged 40 to 50 with alopecia areata. Some clones in this sample may be carry-over from other donors' samples. Here the sequenced sample was whole blood, taken in connection with sensitization to the hapten diphenylcyclopropenone (DPC). The rearranged chain carries TRBV4-1 and TRBJ1-5, with TRBD1 tentatively as D gene (6 bases match). Read as DNA, the sequence is TGCGCCAGCAGCCCAAGTGAGGCGGGGGCCGGTCAGCCCCAGCATTTT. Protein translation: CASSPSEAGAGQPQHF.